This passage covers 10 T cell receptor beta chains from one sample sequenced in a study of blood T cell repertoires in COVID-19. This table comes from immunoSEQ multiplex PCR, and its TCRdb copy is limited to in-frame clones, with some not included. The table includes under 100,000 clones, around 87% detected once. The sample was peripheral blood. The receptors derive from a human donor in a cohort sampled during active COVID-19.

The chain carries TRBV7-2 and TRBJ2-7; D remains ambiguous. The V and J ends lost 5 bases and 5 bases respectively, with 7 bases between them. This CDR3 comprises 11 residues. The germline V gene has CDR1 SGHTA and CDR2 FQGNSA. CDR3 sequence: CASSHLDEQYF. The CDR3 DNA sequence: TGTGCCAGCAGCCACTTGGACGAGCAGTACTTC.

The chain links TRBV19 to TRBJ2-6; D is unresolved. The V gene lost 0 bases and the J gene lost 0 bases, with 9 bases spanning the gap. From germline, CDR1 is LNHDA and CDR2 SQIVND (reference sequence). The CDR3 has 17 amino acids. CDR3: CASSIDGPSSGANVLTF. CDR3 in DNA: TGTGCCAGTAGTATAGATGGGCCGTCCTCTGGGGCCAACGTCCTGACTTTC.

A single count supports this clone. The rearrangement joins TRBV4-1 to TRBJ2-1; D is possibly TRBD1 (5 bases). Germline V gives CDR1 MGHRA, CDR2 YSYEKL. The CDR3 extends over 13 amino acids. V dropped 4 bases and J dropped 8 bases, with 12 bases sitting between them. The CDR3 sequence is CASSPPLGDEQFF. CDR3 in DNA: TGCGCCAGCAGCCCCCCGTTAGGGGATGAGCAGTTCTTC.

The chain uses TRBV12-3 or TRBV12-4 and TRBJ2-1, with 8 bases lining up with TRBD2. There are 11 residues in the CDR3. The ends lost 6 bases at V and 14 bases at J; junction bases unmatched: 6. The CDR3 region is CASRVSGDEFF. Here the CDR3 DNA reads TGTGCCAGCAGGGTTAGCGGGGACGAGTTCTTC.

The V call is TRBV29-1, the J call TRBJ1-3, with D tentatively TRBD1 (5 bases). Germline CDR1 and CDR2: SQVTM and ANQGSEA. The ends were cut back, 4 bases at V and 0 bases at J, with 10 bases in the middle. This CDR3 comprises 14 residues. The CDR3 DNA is TGCAGCGTTGGGGTGGGGGGCTCTGGAAACACCATATATTTT. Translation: CSVGVGGSGNTIYF.

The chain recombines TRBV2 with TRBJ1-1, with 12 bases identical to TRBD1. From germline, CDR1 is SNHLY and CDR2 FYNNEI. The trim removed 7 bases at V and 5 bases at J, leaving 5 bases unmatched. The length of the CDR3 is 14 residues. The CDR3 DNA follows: TGTGCCAGCATGGGACAGGGGGCGGTTACTGAAGCTTTCTTT. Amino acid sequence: CASMGQGAVTEAFF.

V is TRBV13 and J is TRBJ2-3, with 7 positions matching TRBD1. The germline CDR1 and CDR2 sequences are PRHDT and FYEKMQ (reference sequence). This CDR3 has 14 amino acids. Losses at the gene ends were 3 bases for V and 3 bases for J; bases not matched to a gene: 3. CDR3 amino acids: CASSFGQATDTQYF. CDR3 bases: TGTGCCAGCAGCTTCGGACAGGCGACAGATACGCAGTATTTT.

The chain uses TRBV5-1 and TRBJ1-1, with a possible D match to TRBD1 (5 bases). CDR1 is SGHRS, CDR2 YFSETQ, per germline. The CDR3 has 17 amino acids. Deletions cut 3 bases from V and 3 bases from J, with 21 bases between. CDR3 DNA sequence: TGCGCCAGCAGCTCTCGACCCCCGGGGGTAAGCGACACTGAAGCTTTCTTT. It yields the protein CASSSRPPGVSDTEAFF.

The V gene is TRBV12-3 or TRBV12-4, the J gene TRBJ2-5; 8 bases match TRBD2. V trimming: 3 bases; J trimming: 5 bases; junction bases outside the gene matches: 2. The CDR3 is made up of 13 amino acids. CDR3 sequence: CASSFSGGETQYF. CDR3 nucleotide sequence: TGTGCCAGCAGTTTTTCGGGGGGGGAGACCCAGTACTTC.

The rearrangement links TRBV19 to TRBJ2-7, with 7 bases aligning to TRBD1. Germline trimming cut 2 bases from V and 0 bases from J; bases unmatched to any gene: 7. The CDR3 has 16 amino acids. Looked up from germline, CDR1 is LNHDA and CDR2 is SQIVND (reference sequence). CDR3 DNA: TGTGCCAGTAGTATATTGTGGGGACAGCTCTCCTACGAGCAGTACTTC. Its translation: CASSILWGQLSYEQYF. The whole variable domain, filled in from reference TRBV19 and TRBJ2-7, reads DGGITQSPKYLFRKEGQNVTLSCEQNLNHDAMYWYRQDPGQGLRLIYYSQIVNDFQKGDIAEGYSVSREKKESFPLTVTSAQKNPTAFYLCASSILWGQLSYEQYFGPGTRLTVT.